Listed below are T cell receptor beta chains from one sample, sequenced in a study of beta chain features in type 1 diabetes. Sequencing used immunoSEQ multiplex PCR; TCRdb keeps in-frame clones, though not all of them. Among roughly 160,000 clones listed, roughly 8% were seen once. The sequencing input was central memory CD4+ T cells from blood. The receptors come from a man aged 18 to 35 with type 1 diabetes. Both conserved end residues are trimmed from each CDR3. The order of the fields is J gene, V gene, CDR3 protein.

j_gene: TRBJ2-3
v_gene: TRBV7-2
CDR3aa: ASSGGLAGAAGGDTQY

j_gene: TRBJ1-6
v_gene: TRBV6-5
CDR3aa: ASSYSMGQGSAPLH

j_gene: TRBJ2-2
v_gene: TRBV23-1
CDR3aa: ASSLIPRRPTGTGVLRCPGELF

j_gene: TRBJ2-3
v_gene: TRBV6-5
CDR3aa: ASSHTSGSDTQY

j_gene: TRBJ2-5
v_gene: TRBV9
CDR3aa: ASSVREWETQY

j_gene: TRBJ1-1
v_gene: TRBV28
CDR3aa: ASTTQGAFTEAF

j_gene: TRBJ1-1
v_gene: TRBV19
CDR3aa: ASTRSWVNTEAF

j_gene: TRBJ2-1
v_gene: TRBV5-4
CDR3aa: ASSLDTYNEQF

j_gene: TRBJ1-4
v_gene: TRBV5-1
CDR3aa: ASSSGHQDEKLF

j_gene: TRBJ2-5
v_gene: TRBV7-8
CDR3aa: ASRVRGGGALETQY

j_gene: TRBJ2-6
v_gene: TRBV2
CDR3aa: ASSETGGTGANVLT

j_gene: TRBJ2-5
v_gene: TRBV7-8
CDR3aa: ASSLFPGLAGGSVGETQY

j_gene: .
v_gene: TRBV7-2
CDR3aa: ASTPYLHYEQY

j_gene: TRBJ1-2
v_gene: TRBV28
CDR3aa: ASVTGGPGEGYT

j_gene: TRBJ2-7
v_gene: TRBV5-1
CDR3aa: ASSPGTGGHEQY

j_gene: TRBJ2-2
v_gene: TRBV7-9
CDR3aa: ASSLAWYLRAGELF

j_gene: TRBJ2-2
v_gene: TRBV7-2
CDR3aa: ASSQVHLAPKAGELF